A selection of T cell receptor beta chains follows, all from one sample in a study of blood T cell repertoires in COVID-19. Measured with immunoSEQ multiplex PCR; TCRdb has only the in-frame clones, and not every one. Of about 360,000 clones in the sample, approximately 86% were seen once. The sequencing sample was made of peripheral blood. The origin of the receptors is a woman aged 60-75 years with COVID-19, enrolled during active disease. Each CDR3 is given with its conserved first and last residue. The D gene is left open where the match is weak. Expanded clones get a size class; other rows say once, few or many, or leave the size out.

size	V	J	D	DNA	CDR3
few	TRBV19	TRBJ1-1	.	TGTGCCAGTAGTATGCCGGGGATGAACACTGAAGCTTTCTTT	CASSMPGMNTEAFF
.	TRBV24-1	TRBJ2-5	TRBD2	TGTGCCACCAGTGACCGGACTAGGGGAGAGACCCAGTACTTC	CATSDRTRGETQYF
few	TRBV4-3	TRBJ2-5	TRBD1	TGCGCCAGCAGCCAAGATCTGGGAACAGGGGCCGAGACCCAGTACTTC	CASSQDLGTGAETQYF
.	TRBV9	TRBJ1-4	TRBD1	TGTGCCAGCAGCCCAGGGACAGGGAAAGGCGATGAAAAACTGTTTTTT	CASSPGTGKGDEKLFF
.	TRBV9	TRBJ2-3	TRBD1	TGTGCCAGCAGCGCCGGGACAGGACCGACAGATACGCAGTATTTT	CASSAGTGPTDTQYF
.	TRBV5-6	TRBJ2-5	TRBD2	TGTGCCAGCAGCTCAGTGAGCGGGGGGGCCTTAGAGACCCAGTACTTC	CASSSVSGGALETQYF
.	TRBV13	TRBJ2-1	.	TGTGCCAGCAGCTTATTAGCGAATGAGCAGTTCTTC	CASSLLANEQFF
.	TRBV10-3	TRBJ1-2	TRBD1	TGTGCCATCAGCGAACCGGGACAGGGTGTGGGGGGCTACACCTTC	CAISEPGQGVGGYTF
.	TRBV4-1	TRBJ2-5	TRBD1	TGCGCCAGCAGCCAATTTGGGACAGGGGTTCAAGAGACCCAGTACTTC	CASSQFGTGVQETQYF
.	TRBV30	TRBJ1-5	.	TGTGCCTGGGAACAGGGATTCAATCAGCCCCAGCATTTT	CAWEQGFNQPQHF